This T cell receptor (beta chain) appears in the sequencing data of a study of PD-1 blockade in classical Hodgkin lymphoma (dated by TCRdb to 2019 to 2021). About the full investigation: Nivolumab dosing was 3 mg/kg intravenously every 2 weeks, continuing until either disease progression or unacceptable toxicity. The study used TCR beta sequencing and CyTOF to define a peripheral blood immune signature of response to PD-1 blockade in classical Hodgkin lymphoma.

Sample time point, as interpreted from the label and publication: cycle 2 day 1 (C2D1) of nivolumab. All trial patients had relapsed after autologous stem cell transplantation, with cohorts A, B and C differing in prior brentuximab vedotin exposure. The trial cohort included more than 55 patients with relapsed/refractory classical Hodgkin lymphoma, and each patient had a best overall response of complete response, partial response or progressive disease. In the multi-cohort phase II CheckMate 205 trial, trial patients received single-agent nivolumab. An independent review committee assessed best overall response by applying the 2007 International Working Group response criteria. Trial PBMCs were collected immediately before nivolumab initiation (C1D1) and during therapy at cycle 2 day 1 and cycle 4 day 1. After peripheral blood was drawn into 8 mL Vacutainer Cell Preparation Tubes, PBMCs were isolated by centrifugation and then cryopreserved.

Genomic DNA was isolated using the Qiagen DNeasy kit from unsorted PBMCs as well as from negatively selected CD4+ and CD8+ fractions. TCR beta CDR3 regions were subjected to amplification by immunoSEQ multiplex PCR with primers that anneal to V and J segments. Amplification bias was minimized using a synthetic immune receptor repertoire, and residual bias was removed computationally after sequencing. As for how the authors treated the data: Custom Python scripts were used to quantify repertoire diversity as the Shannon entropy index. Unsorted, CD4+ and CD8+ repertoires were analyzed separately, except for combined analyses in which CD4+ and CD8+ sequences were merged in silico. Clonal expansion was defined as a frequency increase of at least 2-fold after treatment compared with C1D1, and clones undetected at baseline were assigned a pseudocount of 0.5. Singleton clones were defined as clones with 0 or 1 copy at C1D1, and non-singleton clones were defined as clones with 2 or more copies. Clones expanded in unsorted samples were labelled as CD4+, CD8+ or unknown by matching protein sequences in sorted samples from the same patient. Wilcoxon tests on paired samples were used to test diversity changes from C1D1 to C4D1. This is the immuneACCESS table as TCRdb keeps it, with only in-frame sequences that have V and J called. A part of the clones is gone; compared with another copy, unresolved V genes explain less than half, and the rest is unexplained. Clonal size and the V and J genes are those of that table, whereas D and trimming came from the DNA. For this sample there are under 7,500 clones; about 82% appear just once. The top ten hold roughly 46% of the sample.

CDR1 is given as SGHNT and CDR2 as YENEEA, both from the germline V gene. Clipping removes 3 bases from V and 8 bases from J, with 6 as the unmatched junction base count. Measured from the cysteine to the phenylalanine, the CDR3 is 14 residues long. CDR3 DNA is the only sequence kept; it has 42 bases, read in frame from the first base. As to this clone: What antigen it recognizes has not been identified. Qualities for individual bases were not recorded, and no much larger clone is one base off.

Findings and caveats that apply to the study as a whole: Patients starting nivolumab less than 1 year after ASCT had lower diversity and were excluded from later analyses to avoid confounding by immune reconstitution. By C4D1, a significant rise was seen in CD4+ TCR diversity but not in CD8+ TCR diversity (p=0.0027 vs p=0.16), and the rise was most apparent among complete responders (p=0.02). Baseline diversity similar to that of newly diagnosed patients was observed in trial patients achieving complete response, whereas significantly lower diversity was observed in partial responders and progressors. The study was restricted to a single clinical trial cohort, and the causes of repertoire differences, possibly disease activity or prior therapy, were left undefined. Baseline TCR diversity was reported to be lower in newly diagnosed patients than in healthy donors, and even lower in relapsed/refractory patients.

The chain employs TRBV11-3 and TRBJ2-1, with 8 bases aligning to TRBD1. The receptor was derived from a human donor with classical Hodgkin lymphoma. The sample consisted of peripheral blood mononuclear cells (PBMCs), taken before the second cycle of nivolumab. In nucleotides, the sequence is TGTGCCAGCAGCTTCATGGACAGGGACTATGAGCAGTTCTTC. Its translation is CASSFMDRDYEQFF.